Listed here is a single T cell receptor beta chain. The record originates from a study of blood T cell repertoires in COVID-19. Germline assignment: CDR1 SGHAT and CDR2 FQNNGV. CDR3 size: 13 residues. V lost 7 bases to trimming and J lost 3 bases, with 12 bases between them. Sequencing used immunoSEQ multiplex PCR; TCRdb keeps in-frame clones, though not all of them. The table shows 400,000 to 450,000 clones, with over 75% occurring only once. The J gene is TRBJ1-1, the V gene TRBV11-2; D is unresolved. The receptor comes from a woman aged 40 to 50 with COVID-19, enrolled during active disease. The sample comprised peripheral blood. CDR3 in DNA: TGTGCCAGCAAAAATCTGGCGGACACTGAAGCTTTCTTT. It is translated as CASKNLADTEAFF.